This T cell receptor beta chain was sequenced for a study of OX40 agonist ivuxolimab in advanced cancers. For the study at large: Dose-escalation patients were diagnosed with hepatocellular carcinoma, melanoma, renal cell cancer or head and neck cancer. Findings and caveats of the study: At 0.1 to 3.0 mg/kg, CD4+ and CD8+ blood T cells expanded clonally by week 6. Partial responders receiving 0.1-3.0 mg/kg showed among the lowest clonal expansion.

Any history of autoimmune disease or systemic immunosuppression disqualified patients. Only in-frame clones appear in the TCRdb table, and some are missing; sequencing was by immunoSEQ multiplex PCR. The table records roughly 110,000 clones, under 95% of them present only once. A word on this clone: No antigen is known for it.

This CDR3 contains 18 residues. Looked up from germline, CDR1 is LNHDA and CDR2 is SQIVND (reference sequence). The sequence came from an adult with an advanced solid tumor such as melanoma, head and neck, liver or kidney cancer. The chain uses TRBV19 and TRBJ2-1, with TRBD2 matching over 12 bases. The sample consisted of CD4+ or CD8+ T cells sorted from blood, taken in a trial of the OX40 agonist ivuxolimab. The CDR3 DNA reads TGTGCTCAGACGCGGCTAGCGGGAGGGAGAAGCTCCTACAATGAGCAGTTCTTC. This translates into CAQTRLAGGRSSYNEQFF.